This is a list of T cell receptor beta chains from one sample in a study of CD8 T cells in Susac syndrome. Using its own MiXCR run on the immunoSEQ multiplex PCR reads, TCRdb lists one record per CDR3 protein. The table lists approximately 170,000 distinct CDR3 sequences, just over 90% of them singletons. Sequencing used CD4+ T cells from PBMCs. These TCRs come from a human donor in good health. Both conserved end residues are trimmed from each CDR3. Not all rows give a size; the values are once, few, many and, for expanded clones, a class.

. TRBV24-1 ATSDTSGRPRNEQF
once TRBV27 ASSLSMGSHNEQF
. TRBV7-3 ASSPNARGFHTEAF
. TRBV5-1 ASSGSGTGEIYGYT
. TRBV23-1 ASSQSADTEAF
. TRBV6-1 ASSPGTNYGYT
. TRBV18 ASSLGATDTQY
. TRBV12-3/TRBV12-4 ASSLALSAGELF
. TRBV29-1 SGRDSHNEQF
. TRBV10-3 ATTGTALTGSIRQLF
. TRBV28 ASGRQEGGAF
. TRBV7-9 ASSWTSVGEQY
. TRBV9 ASSRSNTEAF
. TRBV7-9 ASSLTSVQETQY
. TRBV4-3 ASSQDSGGQPQH
. TRBV6-6 ASSPQGYGELF
. TRBV29-1 SVEELGKTGELF
once TRBV5-1 ASSHDIGGETQY
. TRBV19 ASSIAGVGSPEAF
few TRBV12-3/TRBV12-4 ASSLRGSTEAF
. TRBV19 ASHGTNYGYT
. TRBV12-3/TRBV12-4 ASVGTGTAGYEQY
. TRBV15 ATSRWGGRTEAF
. TRBV2 ASGLQGAGTGELF
. TRBV5-1 ASSLNPTSGEYNEQF
. TRBV19 ASRREAGALPGANVLT
. TRBV20-1 SAPISSRIPDTQY
. TRBV2 ASSKSGRLAKNIQY
. TRBV6-2/TRBV6-3 ASTTQGSGNQPQH
. TRBV5-1 ASSLDPGQRRNTEAF
once TRBV2 ASLRDSTPSAQY
. TRBV20-1 SARFSSRVGGELF
. TRBV2 ASSEGQGAEVTEAF
. TRBV24-1 ATSDRGSNQPQH
. TRBV6-2/TRBV6-3 ASSRQGAKQTQY
. TRBV6-1 ASRKAGGPYEQY
once TRBV28 ASSLPREGQPQH
. TRBV3-1 ASSHRGSDGYT
. TRBV5-4 ASSRGPGNTGELF
. TRBV15 ATSRDGGWNEAF
. TRBV20-1 SGWTGNQPQH
. TRBV7-2 ASSLQGAGGYT
once TRBV2 ASSPLRSMNTEAF
. TRBV5-1 ASSLGGATNEKLF
. TRBV4-2 ASSQGQGAYNEQF
. TRBV7-2 ASSRDQNSPLH
. TRBV18 ASRVDRQQETQY
. TRBV7-9 ASRVMNTEAF